This entry describes one TCR beta chain. The antigen remains undetermined. Only in-frame clones appear in the TCRdb table, and some are missing; sequencing was by immunoSEQ multiplex PCR. The sample has around 90,000 clones; approximately 90% are singletons. These data are taken from a study of graft-versus-host responses after intestinal transplantation. Study-level information: Multivisceral, liver-intestinal, or isolated intestinal transplants were performed in recipients.

General observations from the study: Recipient-marrow GvH clones were detected, some having first appeared in ileum or blood. GvH clone levels peaked in circulation, and this peak was associated with early post-transplant HvG declines.

Germline V gives CDR1 LNHDA, CDR2 SQIVND (reference sequence). The CDR3 is 12 residues long. V dropped 7 bases and J dropped 5 bases, with 11 bases sitting between them. The receptor was isolated from a human donor who was the organ donor for an intestinal transplant. The V call is TRBV19, the J call TRBJ1-2; D is undetermined. Sample: unstimulated CD8+ T cells sorted from spleen or lymph node cells, taken before transplant. The CDR3 DNA follows: TGTGCCAGTACCTTTGGGGAGTATGGCTACACCTTC. It specifies CASTFGEYGYTF. Together with reference TRBV19 and TRBJ1-2, the CDR3 gives the full variable domain: DGGITQSPKYLFRKEGQNVTLSCEQNLNHDAMYWYRQDPGQGLRLIYYSQIVNDFQKGDIAEGYSVSREKKESFPLTVTSAQKNPTAFYLCASTFGEYGYTFGSGTRLTVV.